This T cell receptor beta chain comes out of a study of response to subunit inactivated influenza vaccine. Each CDR3 protein is one row after TCRdb ran MiXCR on the RT-PCR reads. The sample has about 780,000 distinct CDR3 sequences; less than 20% are singletons. V gave up 0 bases and J gave up 0 bases; unmatched junction bases: 7. Germline V CDR1 and CDR2: LNHDA, SQIVND (reference sequence). The CDR3 loop spans 18 amino acids. This sequence joins TRBV19 and TRBJ2-1; 8 bases match TRBD1. The sequenced sample was PBMCs from blood, obtained more than 4 days after vaccination. The source is a man aged 50 to 60 who received an inactivated influenza vaccine. The CDR3 nucleotides read TGTGCCAGTAGTATAGATCTCTCAGGGGGCGACTCCTACAATGAGCAGTTCTTC. Translated, it gives CASSIDLSGGDSYNEQFF.